Following are 13 T cell receptor beta chains from one sample sequenced in a study of spatial heterogeneity in lung cancer. TCRdb ran MiXCR on the 5' RACE reads and lists one entry per CDR3 protein. The table shows approximately 93,000 distinct CDR3 sequences, with roughly a fifth occurring only once. The time point is: blood at routine non-recurrence follow-up after resection. This specimen was PBMCs, taken at follow-up. The receptors here all came from a male donor with early-stage non-small cell lung cancer.

This clonotype was counted a few times. This chain connects TRBV19 to TRBJ2-2, with D possibly being TRBD1 (6 bases). This CDR3 region has 16 residues. The germline V and J ends were trimmed by 6 bases and 4 bases, with 18 bases remaining between them. Per germline, CDR1 LNHDA and CDR2 SQIVND (reference sequence). The CDR3 protein is CASSGWAQGFTGELFF. The CDR3 DNA follows: TGTGCCAGTAGCGGGTGGGCACAGGGATTCACCGGGGAGCTGTTTTTT. The variable domain in full, completed from reference TRBV19 and TRBJ2-2, reads DGGITQSPKYLFRKEGQNVTLSCEQNLNHDAMYWYRQDPGQGLRLIYYSQIVNDFQKGDIAEGYSVSREKKESFPLTVTSAQKNPTAFYLCASSGWAQGFTGELFFGEGSRLTVL.

This clonotype was detected a few times. The chain recombines TRBV7-9 with TRBJ2-1; D not resolved. V lost 0 bases, J lost 5 bases, and 8 bases lay in between. This CDR3 contains 14 residues. Germline CDR1 is SEHNR and CDR2 is FQNEAQ (reference sequence). The CDR3 here is CASSLASSNNEQFF. CDR3 DNA sequence: TGTGCCAGCAGCTTAGCTTCCAGCAACAATGAGCAGTTCTTC.

This clonotype was seen a few times. The chain combines TRBV27 with TRBJ2-2; D possibly corresponds to TRBD2 (5 bases). V was trimmed by 1 base and J by 1 base, leaving 10 bases between them. Looked up from germline, CDR1 is MNHEY and CDR2 is SMNVEV (reference sequence). CDR3 length: 16 amino acids. CDR3 DNA: TGTGCCAGCAGTTTATATCCGGGGATGAACACCGGGGAGCTGTTTTTT. It is translated as CASSLYPGMNTGELFF.

This sequence joins TRBV10-2 and TRBJ1-6; a possible D gene is TRBD1 (5 bases). V was pared by 6 bases and J by 5 bases, with 8 bases between. Germline CDR1 WSHSY, CDR2 SAAADI. This CDR3 contains 13 residues. The CDR3, as DNA: TGCGCCAGCAGGAAAGGGGATAATTCACCCCTCCACTTT. It translates to CASRKGDNSPLHF.

The chain joins TRBV9 to TRBJ1-1; the D is unclear. The CDR3 extends over 15 amino acids. Per germline, CDR1 SGDLS and CDR2 YYNGEE. Trimming left V 0 bases short and J 0 bases short, with 9 bases between. CDR3 residues: CASSVDPAMNTEAFF. In DNA form, the CDR3 reads TGTGCCAGCAGCGTAGATCCAGCTATGAACACTGAAGCTTTCTTT.

This clonotype occurred a few times. The rearrangement links TRBV20-1 to TRBJ1-4, with D tentatively TRBD1 (6 bases). Per the germline V gene, CDR1 is DFQATT and CDR2 is SNEGSKA (reference sequence). CDR3 length: 13 residues. V gave up 3 bases and J gave up 8 bases, with 13 bases separating them. CDR3 region: CSASGGQGEKLFF. In DNA, the CDR3 is TGCAGTGCTAGTGGGGGGCAAGGCGAAAAACTGTTTTTT.

This clonotype was detected only a few times. CDR3 protein: CSARVRGGAAYNEQFF. CDR3 DNA sequence: TGCAGTGCTAGAGTTCGAGGGGGGGCGGCCTACAATGAGCAGTTCTTC. The chain has TRBV20-1 and TRBJ2-1; D might be TRBD2 (7 bases). V lost 1 base to trimming and J lost 2 bases, with 15 bases between them. From germline, CDR1 is DFQATT and CDR2 SNEGSKA (reference sequence). The length of the CDR3 is 16 residues.

This clonotype was counted between two and nine times. The genes are TRBV7-2 and TRBJ2-7, with 10 bases matching TRBD2. Trimming took 8 bases from V and 3 from J; bases not matched to a gene: 4. This CDR3 is built from 13 residues. Germline assignment: CDR1 SGHTA and CDR2 FQGNSA. CDR3 bases: TGTGCCAGCGCCGGGACTAGCGTCTACGAGCAGTACTTC. Encoded protein: CASAGTSVYEQYF.

In its sample, this clonotype was seen a few times. The chain employs TRBV5-1 and TRBJ2-3; D unresolved. Trimming removed 4 bases from V and 6 bases from J, with 12 bases in between. From germline, CDR1 is SGHRS and CDR2 YFSETQ. The CDR3 covers 13 residues. CDR3 DNA sequence: TGCGCCAGCAGCCTTCGACCCGGCGATACGCAGTATTTT. It encodes CASSLRPGDTQYF. The full variable domain, in which reference TRBV5-1 and TRBJ2-3 provide the parts outside the CDR3, is KAGVTQTPRYLIKTRGQQVTLSCSPISGHRSVSWYQQTPGQGLQFLFEYFSETQRNKGNFPGRFSGRQFSNSRSEMNVSTLELGDSALYLCASSLRPGDTQYFGPGTRLTVL.

This clonotype was observed a handful of times. The chain carries TRBV7-2 and TRBJ2-7; possibly TRBD2 for D (5 bases). The V gene's germline CDR1 is SGHTA and CDR2 FQGNSA. Trimming removed 2 bases from V and 3 bases from J, with 8 bases in between. The CDR3 consists of 13 residues. The CDR3 DNA reads TGTGCCAGCAGCTTAAAGGAGGTCTACGAGCAGTACGTC. It translates to CASSLKEVYEQYV.

This clonotype was seen more than once but under ten times. The chain employs TRBV9 and TRBJ1-1; D is perhaps TRBD1 (6 bases). Trimming removed 2 bases at V and 1 base at J, with 12 bases between. The germline V gene has CDR1 SGDLS and CDR2 YYNGEE. The CDR3 is 15 residues long. CDR3 DNA: TGTGCCAGCAGCGTGTTCTCACAGGGGAACACTGAAGCTTTCTTT. Amino acids: CASSVFSQGNTEAFF.

This clonotype was picked up many times. The chain has TRBV3-1 and TRBJ2-7; D remains ambiguous. Germline V gives CDR1 LGHDT, CDR2 YNNKEL (reference sequence). This CDR3 has 13 residues. Deletions cut 1 base from V and 2 bases from J, with 6 bases between. The CDR3 DNA is TGTGCCAGCAGCCAAGCGCGAGCCTACGAGCAGTACTTC. Translated: CASSQARAYEQYF.

In its sample, this clonotype was seen a few times. V and J are TRBV25-1 and TRBJ2-1, with D perhaps matching TRBD2 (5 bases). V lost 4 bases and J 2 bases, leaving 9 bases between the germline ends. This CDR3 comprises 14 residues. CDR1 MGHDK and CDR2 SYGVNS come from the germline V gene. This CDR3 is CASSGWETYNEQFF. The CDR3 DNA reads as TGTGCCAGCAGTGGTTGGGAGACCTACAATGAGCAGTTCTTC.